This passage covers 25 T cell receptor beta chains from one sample sequenced in a study of blood T cells in healthy people across ages. The second PCR ran about 6 to 12 cycles with a sample-barcoded 5' primer and J-beta primers. TCRdb called the 5' RACE reads again in MiXCR, with one record for every CDR3 protein. The sample carries around 850,000 distinct CDR3 sequences, around 36% recorded once. Sequenced sample: blood. The origin of the receptors is a man aged 18-30 years in good health.

The V call is TRBV12-3 or TRBV12-4, the J call TRBJ2-5; D not certain. The V and J ends lost 7 bases and 1 base respectively, with 10 bases between them. The CDR3 contains 13 residues. The CDR3 here is CASTISSQETQYF. The DNA of the CDR3 is TGTGCCAGCACCATTTCGAGCCAAGAGACCCAGTACTTC.

About this clonotype itself: Just one base apart from a much larger clone, this may be a read error. This sequence joins TRBV12-3 or TRBV12-4 and TRBJ1-2; the match to TRBD1 covers 8 bases. This CDR3 is 15 amino acids long. The V gene end was trimmed by 0 bases and the J gene end by 5 bases; junction bases not matched to a gene: 5. CDR3 nucleotides: TGTGCCAGCAGTTTAGCCGACAGGGGTCTATATGGCTACACCTTC. As protein: CASSLADRGLYGYTF.

The chain recombines TRBV5-5 with TRBJ2-3; 9 bases align to TRBD1. With 4 bases clipped from V and 1 base from J, the junction kept 7 bases outside the gene matches. From germline, CDR1 is SGHKS and CDR2 YYEKEE (reference sequence). The CDR3 contains 16 residues. This CDR3 reads CASSVRGTGRTDTQYF. CDR3 in DNA: TGTGCCAGCAGCGTACGGGGGACAGGGCGCACAGATACGCAGTATTTT.

This clonotype was seen more than once but under ten times. This chain uses TRBV7-2 with TRBJ1-2, with D uncertain. The CDR3 totals 12 residues. CDR1 is SGHTA, CDR2 FQGNSA, per germline. Trimming shortened V by 3 bases and J by 8 bases, and 10 bases separated the two germline ends. The DNA for the CDR3 is TGTGCCAGCAGCTTGCTCATGAGAGGCTACACCTTC. Its protein product is CASSLLMRGYTF.

The chain is built from TRBV12-5 and TRBJ2-6; D ambiguous. CDR3 length equals 15 residues. Germline V gives CDR1 LGHNT, CDR2 FRNRAP. Trimming left V 3 bases short and J 0 bases short, with 6 bases between. This CDR3 is CASGFPSSGANVLTF. For the CDR3, the DNA is TGTGCTAGTGGTTTTCCGAGCTCTGGGGCCAACGTCCTGACTTTC.

The V call is TRBV10-3, the J call TRBJ2-7; 12 bases match TRBD1. V shed 8 bases and J 7 bases; nucleotides not matched to a gene: 9. The CDR3 has 14 residues. Germline V gene sequence: CDR1 ENHRY, CDR2 SYGVKD. CDR3 residues: CAISGQGAQDEQYF. CDR3 bases: TGTGCCATCTCGGGACAGGGGGCGCAGGATGAGCAGTACTTC.

J is TRBJ2-1 and V is TRBV12-3 or TRBV12-4; D possibly corresponds to TRBD2 (5 bases). The CDR3 sequence is 15 residues long. The V and J ends lost 5 bases and 4 bases respectively, with 15 bases between them. CDR3 nucleotide sequence: TGTGCCAGCAGTACGCCCTTCGGGGAGTACAATGAGCAGTTCTTC. Its protein is CASSTPFGEYNEQFF.

This clonotype was counted between two and nine times. The V gene is TRBV4-2, the J gene TRBJ1-6; tentatively, D is TRBD1 (5 bases). The germline V gene encodes CDR1 LGHNA and CDR2 YNFKEQ. The CDR3 length is 18 residues. Trimming removed 0 bases at V and 4 bases at J, with 16 bases between. The chain's CDR3 is CASSQDPQAAEYNSPLHF. As DNA, the CDR3 is TGTGCCAGCAGCCAAGATCCACAGGCCGCGGAATATAATTCACCCCTCCACTTT.

The V and J genes are TRBV12-3 or TRBV12-4 and TRBJ1-1; D uncertain. The CDR3 covers 12 residues. V lost 1 base and J lost 6, with 6 bases in between. In nucleotides, the CDR3 is TGTGCCAGCAGTTTAGTCGCCCCTGAAGCTTTCTTT. This sequence encodes CASSLVAPEAFF.

This clonotype was counted between two and nine times. V gene TRBV5-5 combines with J gene TRBJ2-3, with 10 bases lining up with TRBD2. Germline trimming cut 1 base from V and 0 bases from J; bases unmatched to any gene: 8. CDR3 size: 18 residues. From germline, CDR1 is SGHKS and CDR2 YYEKEE (reference sequence). CDR3 sequence: CASSLKASGGLSTDTQYF. The CDR3 DNA is TGTGCCAGCAGCTTGAAGGCTAGCGGGGGCCTGAGCACAGATACGCAGTATTTT.

V usage is TRBV20-1 and J usage is TRBJ2-7; D gene ambiguous. Judging by the DNA end, TRBJ2-5 fits better; the J call may be wrong. CDR1 is DFQATT and CDR2 is SNEGSKA in the germline V gene (reference sequence). This CDR3 spans 14 amino acids. The CDR3 spells CSARGNTVQETQYF. The CDR3 bases are TGCAGTGCTAGAGGAAATACAGTTCAAGAGACCCAGTACTTC.

The table lists this clonotype with many counts. The J gene is TRBJ2-7, the V gene TRBV6-5; the D gene is possibly TRBD1 (5 bases). The germline V gene encodes CDR1 MNHEY and CDR2 SVGAGI. Trimming cost V 5 bases and J 1 base, with 6 bases left between them. The CDR3 covers 12 residues. The DNA for the CDR3 is TGTGCCAGCAGTCACAGGTCCTACGAGCAGTACTTC. It specifies CASSHRSYEQYF.

The sample holds many counts of this clonotype. This rearrangement joins TRBV4-3 to TRBJ2-4, with D tentatively TRBD1 (6 bases). This CDR3 is built from 17 residues. The germline gives CDR1 LGHNA, CDR2 YSLEER. V was trimmed by 2 bases and J by 1 base, leaving 15 bases between them. The CDR3 loop is CASSQYTGQGAKNIQYF. CDR3 bases: TGCGCCAGCAGCCAATACACAGGGCAGGGGGCCAAAAACATTCAGTACTTC.

The CDR3 here is CASSTRQAPGTFF. The CDR3 DNA reads TGTGCCAGCAGCACACGACAGGCGCCGGGGACTTTCTTT. The chain recombines TRBV12-3 or TRBV12-4 with TRBJ1-1; a weak D match, TRBD1 (6 bases). This CDR3 has 13 residues. The germline V and J ends were trimmed by 6 bases and 12 bases, with 20 bases remaining between them.

CDR3: CASSLGQGKVSVNTEAFF. DNA for the CDR3: TGTGCCAGCAGTTTGGGGCAGGGTAAAGTCTCTGTGAACACTGAAGCTTTCTTT. The chain uses TRBV12-3 or TRBV12-4 and TRBJ1-1; perhaps TRBD1 as D (5 bases). The germline V and J ends were trimmed by 3 bases and 0 bases, with 20 bases remaining between them. CDR3 length: 18 residues.

This clonotype appeared a few times. The genes are TRBV6-2 or TRBV6-3 and TRBJ1-2; D not certain. Germline V gene data show CDR1 as MNHEY and CDR2 as SVGEGT. Trimming took off 0 bases at V and 5 bases at J, with 16 bases between the two ends. The CDR3 runs 16 residues. CDR3 protein: CASSYSSSATLYGYTF. The CDR3 DNA reads TGTGCCAGCAGTTACTCGTCAAGTGCGACGCTTTATGGCTACACCTTC.

This clonotype was observed a handful of times. The J gene is TRBJ2-1, the V gene TRBV7-2, with TRBD2 matching over 7 bases. From germline, CDR1 is SGHTA and CDR2 FQGNSA. The CDR3 length is 13 residues. V lost 2 bases to trimming and J lost 12 bases; unmatched junction nucleotides: 7. The CDR3 loop is CASSLRLARVQFF. DNA of the CDR3: TGTGCCAGCAGCTTACGACTAGCCCGTGTGCAGTTCTTC.

The sample holds one count of this clonotype. The CDR3 bases are TGCAGCGTTGTTGCGGGAGTAGATACGCAGTATTTT. Protein product: CSVVAGVDTQYF. The rearrangement links TRBV29-1 to TRBJ2-3, with TRBD2 identical over 7 bases. Germline-derived CDR1 and CDR2 are SQVTM and ANQGSEA. The CDR3 spans 12 residues. V was pared by 4 bases and J by 5 bases, with 3 bases of the junction left unmatched.

This clonotype was seen at least ten times. The chain combines TRBV3-1 with TRBJ1-1, with TRBD1 matching 10 bases. The CDR3 is made up of 15 amino acids. J gave up 1 base and V 1 base, and 0 bases lay outside the gene matches. CDR1 LGHDT and CDR2 YNNKEL come from the germline V gene (reference sequence). The DNA of the CDR3 is TGTGCCAGCAGCCAAGGGGACAGGGGGAACACTGAAGCTTTCTTT. As protein: CASSQGDRGNTEAFF.

This clonotype was observed a handful of times. This rearrangement joins TRBV7-2 to TRBJ1-2, with 7 bases that match TRBD1. The CDR3 runs to 15 residues. Germline V lookup: CDR1 SGHTA, CDR2 FQGNSA. V lost 2 bases and J lost 4; bases outside the gene matches: 7. CDR3 DNA sequence: TGTGCCAGCAGCTTACCACAGGGGTCCCTCTATGGCTACACCTTC. Amino acids: CASSLPQGSLYGYTF.

The chain uses TRBV12-3 or TRBV12-4 and TRBJ1-6; D gene unclear. Trimming pared 1 base from V and 9 bases from J, leaving 13 bases between. CDR3 size: 15 residues. The DNA of the CDR3 is TGTGCCAGCAGTTTAGGGACCGGTGTGGTTTCACCCCTCCACTTT. Its translation is CASSLGTGVVSPLHF.

V usage is TRBV12-3 or TRBV12-4 and J usage is TRBJ2-5; no clear D. CDR3 length: 14 residues. The V end was cut by 4 bases, the J end by 2 bases, with 11 bases between. The CDR3 DNA is TGTGCCAGCAGTTGGATAGGCCCACAAGAGACCCAGTACTTC. Its protein is CASSWIGPQETQYF.

The table lists this clonotype with a few counts. The V and J genes are TRBV25-1 and TRBJ1-5; D gene unclear. The CDR3 contains 15 residues. The germline CDR1 and CDR2 sequences are MGHDK and SYGVNS. V lost 3 bases and J lost 4, with 13 bases in between. DNA of the CDR3: TGTGCCAGCAGTGATGGGCAGAGCTTTAATCAGCCCCAGCATTTT. Encoded protein: CASSDGQSFNQPQHF.

This clonotype appeared a few times. V gene TRBV16 combines with J gene TRBJ1-5; no clear D. The CDR3 has 14 residues. CDR1 is KGHSY and CDR2 is FQNENV in the germline V gene. V was trimmed by 0 bases and J by 4 bases, leaving 7 bases between them. The CDR3 DNA is TGTGCCAGCAGCCAATCGGCCGGAAATCAGCCCCAGCATTTT. Its protein product is CASSQSAGNQPQHF. The whole variable domain, filled in from reference TRBV16 and TRBJ1-5, reads GEEVAQTPKHLVRGEGQKAKLYCAPIKGHSYVFWYQQVLKNEFKFLISFQNENVFDETGMPKERFSAKCLPNSPCSLEIQATKLEDSAVYFCASSQSAGNQPQHFGDGTRLSIL.

This clonotype came up a few times. The chain carries TRBV18 and TRBJ1-1; possibly TRBD1 for D (5 bases). Germline CDR1 is KGHSH and CDR2 is LQKENI. The CDR3 spans 14 residues. The V end lost 5 bases, the J end lost 0 bases, and 10 bases lay between the germline ends. CDR3 residues: CASSGASMNTEAFF. In DNA, the CDR3 is TGTGCCAGCTCAGGGGCCTCCATGAACACTGAAGCTTTCTTT. The full variable domain, completed using reference TRBV18 and TRBJ1-1, is NAGVMQNPRHLVRRRGQEARLRCSPMKGHSHVYWYRQLPEEGLKFMVYLQKENIIDESGMPKERFSAEFPKEGPSILRIQQVVRGDSAAYFCASSGASMNTEAFFGQGTRLTVV.